This TCR beta chain originates from a study of blood T cells in healthy people across ages. This clonotype was seen a handful of times. The CDR3 is made up of 14 amino acids. Germline V gives CDR1 PRHDT, CDR2 FYEKMQ (reference sequence). The V segment lost 5 bases and the J segment 3 bases; nucleotides outside the gene matches: 7. Using a J-beta primer mix together with a sample-barcoded 5' primer, a second PCR was run for roughly 7 to 11 cycles. MiXCR, applied by TCRdb to the 5' RACE reads, yields one record per CDR3 protein. The data contain 550,000 to 650,000 distinct CDR3 sequences, about a quarter of them seen just once; the ten biggest clones take up approximately 4%. The sample also formed part of further work on T cells of mothers and their children.

The chain joins TRBV13 to TRBJ2-7; TRBD1 matches at 7 bases. The receptor comes from a boy under 10 years old in good health. Material for sequencing was blood. CDR3 coding DNA: TGTGCCAGCAGCGAAACAGGGGTATACTACGAGCAGTACTTC. Translated: CASSETGVYYEQYF.